The clone carrying this T cell receptor beta chain was detected many times. Its cognate antigen is unknown. With the read ending 3 residues before the CDR3 end, the germline J gene is used to fill in that end. The source of the sample is a study of T cell clonality in common variable immunodeficiency. Whole-study results and caveats: Reportedly, TCR beta sequences from common variable immunodeficiency showed fewer deletions and N-nucleotide insertions. Shared TCRbeta clones were fewer between CVID subjects than controls. Patient heterogeneity in the CVID cohort limited correlations between repertoire features and clinical complications.

CDR1 is ENHRY, CDR2 SYGVKD, per germline. This CDR3 contains 14 residues. V gave up 2 bases and J gave up 2 bases, with 10 bases separating them. Control and CVID samples contributed equal amounts of genomic DNA. Produced via immunoSEQ multiplex PCR; TCRdb's table is partial and in-frame only. The sample holds some 30,000 clones, and no clone turns up only once. The chain recombines TRBV10-3 with TRBJ2-7; D may be TRBD1 (5 bases). This TCR derives from a person aged 18 to 70 in good health. Sequences were obtained from peripheral blood mononuclear cells. The CDR3 DNA, read in part, is TGTGCCATCAGTGAGGCAGGGTCCCCCTACGAG. It encodes CAISEAGSPYE. The full CDR3 sequence reads CAISEAGSPYEQYF.